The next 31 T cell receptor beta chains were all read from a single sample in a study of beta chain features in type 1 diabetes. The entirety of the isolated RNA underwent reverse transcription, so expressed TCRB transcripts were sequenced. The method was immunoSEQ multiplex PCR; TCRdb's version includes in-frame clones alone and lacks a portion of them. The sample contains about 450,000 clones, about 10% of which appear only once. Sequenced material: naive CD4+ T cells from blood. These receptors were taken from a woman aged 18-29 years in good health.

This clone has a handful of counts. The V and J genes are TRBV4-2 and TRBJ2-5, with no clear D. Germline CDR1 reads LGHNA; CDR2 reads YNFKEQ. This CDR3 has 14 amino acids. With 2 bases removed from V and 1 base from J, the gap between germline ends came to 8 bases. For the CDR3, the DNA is TGTGCCAGCAGCCAACCCCTAAGCCAAGAGACCCAGTACTTC. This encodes CASSQPLSQETQYF.

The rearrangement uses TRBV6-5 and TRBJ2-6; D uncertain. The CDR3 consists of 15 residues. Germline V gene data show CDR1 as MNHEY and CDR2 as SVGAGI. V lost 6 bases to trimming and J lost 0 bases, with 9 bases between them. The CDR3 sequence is CASRVGTSGANVLTF. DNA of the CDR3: TGTGCCAGCAGAGTGGGTACCTCTGGGGCCAACGTCCTGACTTTC.

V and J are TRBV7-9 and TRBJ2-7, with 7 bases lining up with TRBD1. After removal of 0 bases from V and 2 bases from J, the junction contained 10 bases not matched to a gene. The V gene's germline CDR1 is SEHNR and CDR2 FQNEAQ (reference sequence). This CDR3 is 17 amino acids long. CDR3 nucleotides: TGTGCCAGCAGCTTAGCTACGCACCGGGACAGTGCCTACGAGCAGTACTTC. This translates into CASSLATHRDSAYEQYF. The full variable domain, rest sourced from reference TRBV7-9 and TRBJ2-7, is DTGVSQNPRHKITKRGQNVTFRCDPISEHNRLYWYRQTLGQGPEFLTYFQNEAQLEKSRLLSDRFSAERPKGSFSTLEIQRTEQGDSAMYLCASSLATHRDSAYEQYFGPGTRLTVT.

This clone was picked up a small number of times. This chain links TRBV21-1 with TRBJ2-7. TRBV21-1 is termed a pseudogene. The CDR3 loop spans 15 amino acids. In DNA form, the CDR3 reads TGTGCCAGCAGCGCCCCCAGACAGTTTGACTACGAGCAGTACGTC. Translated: CASSAPRQFDYEQYV.

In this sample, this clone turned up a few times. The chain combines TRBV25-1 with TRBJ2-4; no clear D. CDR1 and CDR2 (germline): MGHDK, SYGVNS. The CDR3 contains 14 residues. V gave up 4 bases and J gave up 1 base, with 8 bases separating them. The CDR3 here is CASSAAGAKNIQYF. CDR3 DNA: TGTGCCAGCAGTGCTGCTGGGGCCAAAAACATTCAGTACTTC.

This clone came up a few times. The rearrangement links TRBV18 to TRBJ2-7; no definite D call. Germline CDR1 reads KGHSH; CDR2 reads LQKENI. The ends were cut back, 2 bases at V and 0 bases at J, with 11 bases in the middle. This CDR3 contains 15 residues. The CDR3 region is CASSPRSLSSYEQYF. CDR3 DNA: TGTGCCAGCTCACCAAGGTCTTTAAGCTCCTACGAGCAGTACTTC.

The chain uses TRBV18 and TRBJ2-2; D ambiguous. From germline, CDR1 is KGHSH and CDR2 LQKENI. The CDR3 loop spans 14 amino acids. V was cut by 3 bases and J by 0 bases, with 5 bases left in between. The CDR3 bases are TGTGCCAGCTCACCGGCGCCGAACACCGGGGAGCTGTTTTTT. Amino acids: CASSPAPNTGELFF.

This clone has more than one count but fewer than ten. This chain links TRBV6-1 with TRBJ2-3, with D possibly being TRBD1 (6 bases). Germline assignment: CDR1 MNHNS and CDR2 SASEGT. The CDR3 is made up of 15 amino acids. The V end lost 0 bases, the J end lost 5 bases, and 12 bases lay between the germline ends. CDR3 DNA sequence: TGTGCCAGCAGTGAAGCTGGGACATATCTAGATACGCAGTATTTT. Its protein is CASSEAGTYLDTQYF.

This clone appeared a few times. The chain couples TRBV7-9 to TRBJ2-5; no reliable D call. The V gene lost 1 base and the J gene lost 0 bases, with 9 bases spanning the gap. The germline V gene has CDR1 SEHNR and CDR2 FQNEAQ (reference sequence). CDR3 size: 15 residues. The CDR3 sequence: CASSLEASYQETQYF. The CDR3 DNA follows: TGTGCCAGCAGCTTAGAGGCTTCGTACCAAGAGACCCAGTACTTC.

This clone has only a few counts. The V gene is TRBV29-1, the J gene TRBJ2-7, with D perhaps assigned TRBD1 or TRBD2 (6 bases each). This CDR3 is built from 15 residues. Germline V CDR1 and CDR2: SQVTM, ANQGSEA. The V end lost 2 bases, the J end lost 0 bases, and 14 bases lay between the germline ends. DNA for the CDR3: TGCAGCGTTGAACTGGGGGGCCCAAGCTCCTACGAGCAGTACTTC. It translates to CSVELGGPSSYEQYF.

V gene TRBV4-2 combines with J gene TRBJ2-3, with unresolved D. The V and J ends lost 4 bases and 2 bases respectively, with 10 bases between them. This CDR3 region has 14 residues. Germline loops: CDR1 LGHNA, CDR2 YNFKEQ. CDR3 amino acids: CASSRPPATDTQYF. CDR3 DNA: TGTGCCAGCAGCCGGCCCCCGGCCACAGATACGCAGTATTTT.

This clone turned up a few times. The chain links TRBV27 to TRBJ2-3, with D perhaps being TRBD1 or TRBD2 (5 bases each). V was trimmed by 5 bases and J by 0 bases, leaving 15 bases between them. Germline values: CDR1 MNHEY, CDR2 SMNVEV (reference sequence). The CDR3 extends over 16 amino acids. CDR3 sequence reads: CASSRGWGSSTDTQYF. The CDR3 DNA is TGTGCCAGCAGTCGGGGCTGGGGTTCTAGCACAGATACGCAGTATTTT.

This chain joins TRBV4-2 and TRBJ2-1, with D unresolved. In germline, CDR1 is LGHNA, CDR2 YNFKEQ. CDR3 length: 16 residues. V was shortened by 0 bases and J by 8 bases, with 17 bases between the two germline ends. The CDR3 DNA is TGTGCCAGCAGCCAAGATCTGGACCCTTTAAGGGATGAGCAGTTCTTC. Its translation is CASSQDLDPLRDEQFF.

The CDR3 DNA follows: TGTGCCAGCAGCGTAGCTTCAGGGGCAGATACGCAGTATTTT. Residues: CASSVASGADTQYF. The chain couples TRBV9 to TRBJ2-3; tentative D call: TRBD1 (6 bases). This CDR3 contains 14 residues. Germline V CDR1 and CDR2: SGDLS, YYNGEE. Trimming cost V 0 bases and J 4 bases, with 9 bases left between them. The variable domain in full, completed from reference TRBV9 and TRBJ2-3, reads DSGVTQTPKHLITATGQRVTLRCSPRSGDLSVYWYQQSLDQGLQFLIQYYNGEERAKGNILERFSAQQFPDLHSELNLSSLELGDSALYFCASSVASGADTQYFGPGTRLTVL.

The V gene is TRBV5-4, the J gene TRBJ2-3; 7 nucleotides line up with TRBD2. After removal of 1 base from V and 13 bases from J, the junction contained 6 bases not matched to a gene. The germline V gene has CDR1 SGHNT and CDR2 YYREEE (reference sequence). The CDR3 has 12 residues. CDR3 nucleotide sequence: TGTGCCAGCAGCTTGAGCGGGGCCCCCGAGTATTTT. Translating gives CASSLSGAPEYF.

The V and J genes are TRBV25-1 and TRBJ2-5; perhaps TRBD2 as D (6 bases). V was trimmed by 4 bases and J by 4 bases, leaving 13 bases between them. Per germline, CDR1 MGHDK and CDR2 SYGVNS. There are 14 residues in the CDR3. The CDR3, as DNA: TGTGCCAGCAGTGGACTAGGGAGTAGAGAGACCCAGTACTTC. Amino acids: CASSGLGSRETQYF.

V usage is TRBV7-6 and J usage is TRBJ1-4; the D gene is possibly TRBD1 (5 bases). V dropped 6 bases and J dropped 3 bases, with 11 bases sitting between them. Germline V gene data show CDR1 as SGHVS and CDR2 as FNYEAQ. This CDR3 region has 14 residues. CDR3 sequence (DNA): TGTGCCAGCAGGCCGACAGTCTCTAATGAAAAACTGTTTTTT. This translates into CASRPTVSNEKLFF.

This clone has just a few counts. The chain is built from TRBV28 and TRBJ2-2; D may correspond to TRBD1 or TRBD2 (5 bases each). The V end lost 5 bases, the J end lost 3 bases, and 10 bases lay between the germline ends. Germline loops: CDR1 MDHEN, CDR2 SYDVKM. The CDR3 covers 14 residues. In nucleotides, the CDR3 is TGTGCCAGCAGTCTGCAGGGAGACACCGGGGAGCTGTTTTTT. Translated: CASSLQGDTGELFF.

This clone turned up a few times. CDR3 residues: CSVEPESGQPQHF. The DNA for the CDR3 is TGCAGCGTTGAGCCAGAGTCTGGTCAGCCCCAGCATTTT. The rearrangement links TRBV29-1 to TRBJ1-5; no definite D call. CDR1 is SQVTM and CDR2 is ANQGSEA in the germline V gene. V lost 3 bases and J 6 bases, leaving 12 bases between the germline ends. CDR3 length equals 13 residues.

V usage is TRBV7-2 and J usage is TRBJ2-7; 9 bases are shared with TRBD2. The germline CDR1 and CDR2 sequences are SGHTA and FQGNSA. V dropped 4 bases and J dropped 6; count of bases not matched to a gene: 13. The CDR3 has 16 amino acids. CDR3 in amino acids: CASSWYGGSGSGEQYF. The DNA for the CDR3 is TGTGCCAGCAGCTGGTACGGGGGTAGCGGGAGCGGCGAGCAGTACTTC.

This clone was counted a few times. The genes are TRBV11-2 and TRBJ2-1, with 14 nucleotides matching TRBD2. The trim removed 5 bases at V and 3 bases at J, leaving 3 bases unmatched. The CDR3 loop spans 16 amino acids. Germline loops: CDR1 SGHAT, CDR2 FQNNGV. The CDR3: CASSRGTSGSYNEQFF. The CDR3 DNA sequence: TGTGCCAGCAGCCGGGGGACTAGCGGGAGCTACAATGAGCAGTTCTTC.

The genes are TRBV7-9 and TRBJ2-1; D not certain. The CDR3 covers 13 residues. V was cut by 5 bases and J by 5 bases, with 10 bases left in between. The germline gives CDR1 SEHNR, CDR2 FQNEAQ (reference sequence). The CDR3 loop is CASSTSTNNEQFF. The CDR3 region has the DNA TGTGCCAGCAGCACGTCAACCAACAATGAGCAGTTCTTC.

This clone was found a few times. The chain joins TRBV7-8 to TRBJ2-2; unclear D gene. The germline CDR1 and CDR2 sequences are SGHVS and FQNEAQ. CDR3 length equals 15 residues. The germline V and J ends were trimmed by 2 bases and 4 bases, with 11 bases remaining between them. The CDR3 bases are TGTGCCAGCAGCTTAAGTCGGTGGGGCACCGGGGAGCTGTTTTTT. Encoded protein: CASSLSRWGTGELFF.

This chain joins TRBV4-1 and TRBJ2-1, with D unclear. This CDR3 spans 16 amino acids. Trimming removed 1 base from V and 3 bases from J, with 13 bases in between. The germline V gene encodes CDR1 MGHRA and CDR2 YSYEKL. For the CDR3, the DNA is TGCGCCAGCAGCCAAGTAGGGCAGAGCCTCTACAATGAGCAGTTCTTC. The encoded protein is CASSQVGQSLYNEQFF.

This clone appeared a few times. In nucleotides, the CDR3 is TGCGCCAGCATGATTCGGGGGCAAAGCACAGATACGCAGTATTTT. Amino acid sequence: CASMIRGQSTDTQYF. V is TRBV5-1 and J is TRBJ2-3, with D perhaps given as TRBD1 or TRBD2 (6 bases each). The CDR3 is 15 amino acids. Trimming removed 6 bases at V and 0 bases at J, with 14 bases between. The germline gives CDR1 SGHRS, CDR2 YFSETQ.

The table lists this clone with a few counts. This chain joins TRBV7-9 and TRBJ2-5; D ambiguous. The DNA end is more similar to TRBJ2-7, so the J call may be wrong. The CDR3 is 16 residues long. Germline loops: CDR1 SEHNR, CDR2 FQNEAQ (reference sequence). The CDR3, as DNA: TGTGCCAGCAGCTTAGGAGGCGGAAGGAGCTCCTACGAGCAGTACTTC. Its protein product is CASSLGGGRSSYEQYF.

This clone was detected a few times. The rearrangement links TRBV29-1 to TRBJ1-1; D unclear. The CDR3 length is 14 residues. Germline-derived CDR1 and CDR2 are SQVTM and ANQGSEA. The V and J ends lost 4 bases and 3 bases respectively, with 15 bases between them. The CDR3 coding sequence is TGCAGCGTTGGTGGAGGGAGCCTGGACACTGAAGCTTTCTTT. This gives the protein CSVGGGSLDTEAFF.

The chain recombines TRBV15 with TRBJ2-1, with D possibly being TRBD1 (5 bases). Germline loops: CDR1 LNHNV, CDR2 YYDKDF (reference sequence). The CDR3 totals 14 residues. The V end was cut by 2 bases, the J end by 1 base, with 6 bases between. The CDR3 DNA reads TGTGCCACCAGCAGACAGGGATCCTACAATGAGCAGTTCTTC. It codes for CATSRQGSYNEQFF.

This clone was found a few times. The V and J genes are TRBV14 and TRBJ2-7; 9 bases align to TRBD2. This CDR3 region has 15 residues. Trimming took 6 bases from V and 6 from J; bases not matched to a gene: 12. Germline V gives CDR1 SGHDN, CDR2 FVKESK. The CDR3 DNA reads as TGTGCCAGCAGACCTAGCGGGAATCAAGCAGGCGAGCAGTACTTC. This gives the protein CASRPSGNQAGEQYF.

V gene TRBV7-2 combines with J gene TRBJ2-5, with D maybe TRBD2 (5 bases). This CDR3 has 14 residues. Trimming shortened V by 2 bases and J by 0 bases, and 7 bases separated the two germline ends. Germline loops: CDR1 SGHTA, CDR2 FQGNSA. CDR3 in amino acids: CASSLRRDQETQYF. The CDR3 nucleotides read TGTGCCAGCAGCTTAAGGCGGGACCAAGAGACCCAGTACTTC.

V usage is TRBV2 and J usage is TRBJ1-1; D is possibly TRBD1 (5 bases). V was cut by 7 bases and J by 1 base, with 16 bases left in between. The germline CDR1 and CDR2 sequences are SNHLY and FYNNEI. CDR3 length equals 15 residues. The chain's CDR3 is CASKSRVRRNTEAFF. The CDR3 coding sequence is TGTGCCAGCAAGAGCAGGGTGAGGCGGAACACTGAAGCTTTCTTT.